What follows are 28 T cell receptor beta chains derived from one specimen sequenced in a study of long-term antiretroviral therapy in people with HIV. This was the immunoSEQ v3.0 assay at survey level. The repertoire was sequenced with immunoSEQ multiplex PCR; TCRdb's copy has only in-frame clones and lacks some. The table records approximately 29,000 clones, about 93% of them present only once. The source was unsorted PBMCs, collected roughly 5 years after starting antiretroviral therapy. The receptors come from a woman aged 40 to 55 with HIV.

The V call is TRBV30, the J call TRBJ1-5, with a tentative D call TRBD1 (5 bases). CDR1 and CDR2 (germline): GTSNPN, SVGIG (reference sequence). The CDR3 has 13 residues. Trimming left V 2 bases short and J 3 bases short, with 8 bases between. CDR3 sequence (DNA): TGTGCCTGGAGTAGACAGTACAATCAGCCCCAGCATTTT. Translation gives CAWSRQYNQPQHF.

The V call is TRBV25-1, the J call TRBJ2-7; D uncertain. Trimming removed 6 bases at V and 3 bases at J, with 6 bases between. Germline-derived CDR1 and CDR2 are MGHDK and SYGVNS. The CDR3 is 11 amino acids. CDR3 loop: CASRQLYEQYF. In DNA, the CDR3 is TGTGCCAGCAGACAGCTCTACGAGCAGTACTTC.

The chain joins TRBV19 to TRBJ1-5; D uncertain. Trimming cost V 2 bases and J 0 bases, with 11 bases left between them. The CDR3 covers 16 residues. The V gene's germline CDR1 is LNHDA and CDR2 SQIVND (reference sequence). The CDR3 DNA sequence: TGTGCCAGTAGTATAAGAGGTGAAGGTAGCAATCAGCCCCAGCATTTT. Amino acid sequence: CASSIRGEGSNQPQHF.

The V call is TRBV2, the J call TRBJ2-5; D call uncertain. Germline V gene sequence: CDR1 SNHLY, CDR2 FYNNEI. The CDR3 has 14 residues. V was clipped by 4 bases and J by 2 bases, with 11 bases between them. CDR3 amino acids: CASSAWAGQETQYF. As DNA, the CDR3 is TGTGCCAGCAGTGCATGGGCAGGACAAGAGACCCAGTACTTC.

The chain joins TRBV4-2 to TRBJ1-4, with D hard to call. Germline loops: CDR1 LGHNA, CDR2 YNFKEQ. V gave up 0 bases and J gave up 4 bases, with 9 bases separating them. This CDR3 is built from 15 residues. The chain's CDR3 is CASSQDLAGNEKLFF. The CDR3 DNA is TGTGCCAGCAGCCAAGATTTGGCAGGTAATGAAAAACTGTTTTTT.

The chain joins TRBV5-6 to TRBJ1-5; 8 bases align to TRBD1. The CDR3 covers 14 residues. Germline V gene lookup returns CDR1 SGHDT and CDR2 YYEEEE. V trimming: 3 bases; J trimming: 4 bases; junction bases outside the gene matches: 3. The CDR3 region is CASSSWDRNQPQHF. CDR3 sequence (DNA): TGTGCCAGCAGCTCATGGGACAGGAATCAGCCCCAGCATTTT.

This clone was counted once. V gene TRBV5-6 combines with J gene TRBJ2-7; the match to TRBD1 covers 8 bases. V was pared by 1 base and J by 4 bases, with 4 bases of the junction left unmatched. Germline V gives CDR1 SGHDT, CDR2 YYEEEE. The CDR3 is 14 amino acids. The CDR3 spells CASSLPGQGYEQYF. The DNA of the CDR3 is TGTGCCAGCAGCTTGCCCGGACAGGGATACGAGCAGTACTTC.

The rearrangement links TRBV9 to TRBJ2-5; 7 nucleotides agree with TRBD2. The germline CDR1 and CDR2 sequences are SGDLS and YYNGEE. The CDR3 has 15 amino acids. V gave up 7 bases and J gave up 5 bases; unmatched junction bases: 14. The chain's CDR3 is CASGSFSAGEETQYF. The CDR3 DNA is TGTGCCAGCGGTTCGTTTTCGGCGGGAGAGGAGACCCAGTACTTC.

This chain links TRBV7-2 with TRBJ1-6, with a tentative D call TRBD1 (5 bases). The germline V gene encodes CDR1 SGHTA and CDR2 FQGNSA. V was cut by 5 bases and J by 10 bases, with 9 bases left in between. The CDR3 has 12 amino acids. CDR3: CASSVGGSPLHF. The DNA for the CDR3 is TGTGCCAGCAGCGTGGGGGGATCACCCCTCCACTTT.

V usage is TRBV5-6 and J usage is TRBJ2-5, with no clear D. The germline V gene has CDR1 SGHDT and CDR2 YYEEEE. The CDR3 contains 12 residues. V was pared by 4 bases and J by 5 bases, with 9 bases between. The chain's CDR3 is CASSGPTETQYF. CDR3 nucleotide sequence: TGTGCCAGCAGCGGCCCGACTGAGACCCAGTACTTC.

V gene TRBV9 combines with J gene TRBJ1-6, with 9 bases lining up with TRBD1. The V segment lost 4 bases and the J segment 9 bases; nucleotides outside the gene matches: 8. The germline CDR1 and CDR2 sequences are SGDLS and YYNGEE. This CDR3 has 15 residues. CDR3 residues: CASSPGTGIGSPLHF. CDR3 DNA: TGTGCCAGCAGCCCTGGGACAGGGATCGGTTCACCCCTCCACTTT.

V gene TRBV9 combines with J gene TRBJ2-1; D might be TRBD2 (5 bases). Per germline, CDR1 SGDLS and CDR2 YYNGEE. The V end lost 0 bases, the J end lost 8 bases, and 9 bases lay between the germline ends. This CDR3 region has 13 residues. The CDR3 is CASSVVAGDEQFF. CDR3 bases: TGTGCCAGCAGCGTAGTGGCCGGGGATGAGCAGTTCTTC. The entire variable domain, with the rest obtained from reference TRBV9 and TRBJ2-1, is as follows: DSGVTQTPKHLITATGQRVTLRCSPRSGDLSVYWYQQSLDQGLQFLIQYYNGEERAKGNILERFSAQQFPDLHSELNLSSLELGDSALYFCASSVVAGDEQFFGPGTRLTVL.

The gene calls are TRBV6-1 and TRBJ1-3; tentatively, D is TRBD1 (5 bases). Germline values: CDR1 MNHNS, CDR2 SASEGT. Trimming removed 4 bases from V and 0 bases from J, with 13 bases in between. The CDR3 loop spans 16 amino acids. Here the CDR3 DNA reads TGTGCCAGCAGTGGGAGAGGGGAGAGCTCTGGAAACACCATATATTTT. Amino acid sequence: CASSGRGESSGNTIYF.

V usage is TRBV19 and J usage is TRBJ1-2, with TRBD1 matching over 8 bases. Germline V CDR1 and CDR2: LNHDA, SQIVND (reference sequence). V shed 3 bases and J 5 bases; nucleotides not matched to a gene: 5. The CDR3 runs 14 residues. CDR3 in amino acids: CASSMGQVFYGYTF. CDR3 nucleotides: TGTGCCAGTAGTATGGGACAGGTTTTTTATGGCTACACCTTC.

This clone is a singleton in its sample. The chain recombines TRBV18 with TRBJ1-4, with a tentative D call TRBD1 (6 bases). Germline loops: CDR1 KGHSH, CDR2 LQKENI. This CDR3 spans 13 amino acids. Trimming left V 3 bases short and J 7 bases short, with 9 bases between. The CDR3 reads CASSPGGSEKLFF. The CDR3 DNA follows: TGTGCCAGCTCACCGGGGGGCAGTGAAAAACTGTTTTTT.

V and J are TRBV4-1 and TRBJ2-7, with D possibly being TRBD2 (5 bases). V lost 5 bases to trimming and J lost 6 bases, with 14 bases between them. Germline assignment: CDR1 MGHRA and CDR2 YSYEKL. The CDR3 is 13 amino acids. CDR3 amino acids: CASSSAANREQYF. The DNA for the CDR3 is TGCGCCAGCAGCTCAGCGGCGAATCGCGAGCAGTACTTC.

This clone was seen just once. V gene TRBV11-3 combines with J gene TRBJ2-6; 7 bases line up with TRBD1. V shed 4 bases and J 0 bases; nucleotides not matched to a gene: 3. From germline, CDR1 is SGHNT and CDR2 YENEEA. The CDR3 is made up of 16 amino acids. CDR3 sequence reads: CASSSGQLSGANVLTF. The CDR3, as DNA: TGTGCCAGCAGCTCGGGACAGCTCTCTGGGGCCAACGTCCTGACTTTC.

The rearrangement uses TRBV9 and TRBJ1-2; unclear D gene. V was shortened by 3 bases and J by 8 bases, with 17 bases between the two germline ends. Germline loops: CDR1 SGDLS, CDR2 YYNGEE. CDR3 length: 14 amino acids. DNA for the CDR3: TGTGCCAGCAGCGCGTTTGAGGGTCAGACGGGCTACACCTTC. Amino acids: CASSAFEGQTGYTF.

The gene calls are TRBV7-8 and TRBJ1-2; no clear D gene. The V end lost 5 bases, the J end lost 3 bases, and 10 bases lay between the germline ends. Germline V gene data show CDR1 as SGHVS and CDR2 as FQNEAQ. The CDR3 has 13 amino acids. CDR3: CASSPGQHYGYTF. CDR3 in DNA: TGTGCCAGCAGCCCGGGTCAGCACTATGGCTACACCTTC. Full variable domain (remainder filled in from reference TRBV7-8 and TRBJ1-2): GAGVSQSPRYKVAKRGQDVALRCDPISGHVSLFWYQQALGQGPEFLTYFQNEAQLDKSGLPSDRFFAERPEGSVSTLKIQRTQQEDSAVYLCASSPGQHYGYTFGSGTRLTVV.

V gene TRBV13 combines with J gene TRBJ2-2; 7 bases agree with TRBD1. CDR1 and CDR2 from the germline V gene are PRHDT and FYEKMQ (reference sequence). CDR3 length equals 14 residues. The ends lost 3 bases at V and 7 bases at J; junction bases unmatched: 5. The CDR3 DNA reads TGTGCCAGCAGCTTGACAGGGCAAAACGGGGAGCTGTTTTTT. This gives the protein CASSLTGQNGELFF.

The chain links TRBV27 to TRBJ2-5, with TRBD2 matching over 7 bases. CDR3 length: 16 amino acids. Trimming cost V 3 bases and J 1 base; bases outside gene matches: 8. CDR1 is MNHEY and CDR2 is SMNVEV in the germline V gene (reference sequence). The chain's CDR3 is CASSFLAGTGQETQYF. The CDR3 DNA is TGTGCCAGCAGTTTCTTAGCGGGTACAGGCCAAGAGACCCAGTACTTC.

The chain carries TRBV4-3 and TRBJ1-2; no definite D call. Trimming removed 0 bases from V and 1 base from J, with 6 bases in between. From germline, CDR1 is LGHNA and CDR2 YSLEER. The CDR3 consists of 14 residues. The CDR3 reads CASSQDRVNYGYTF. In DNA form, the CDR3 reads TGCGCCAGCAGCCAAGATCGGGTTAACTATGGCTACACCTTC.

Written as DNA, the CDR3 is TGTGCCAGCAGAAAAACAGTCCTCTCTACCTTCTCTGGGGCCAACGTCCTGACTTTC. Translating it yields CASRKTVLSTFSGANVLTF. The J gene is TRBJ2-6, the V gene TRBV2; D not resolved. CDR1 is SNHLY, CDR2 FYNNEI, per germline. V was cut by 6 bases and J by 0 bases, with 21 bases left in between. This CDR3 is 19 amino acids long.

The rearrangement links TRBV15 to TRBJ2-2; 8 bases align to TRBD1. There are 15 residues in the CDR3. Per the germline V gene, CDR1 is LNHNV and CDR2 is YYDKDF (reference sequence). V lost 7 bases and J lost 4; bases outside the gene matches: 8. The CDR3: CATTKETGVTGELFF. CDR3 DNA sequence: TGTGCCACCACCAAGGAGACAGGGGTCACCGGGGAGCTGTTTTTT.

This clone was seen once. J is TRBJ2-4 and V is TRBV15; no firm D call. The V end lost 0 bases, the J end lost 10 bases, and 4 bases lay between the germline ends. The CDR3 totals 11 residues. Germline V lookup: CDR1 LNHNV, CDR2 YYDKDF (reference sequence). The DNA for the CDR3 is TGTGCCACCAGCAGAGATCGAATTCAGTACTTC. Protein product: CATSRDRIQYF.

CDR3 coding DNA: TGCGCCAGCAGCCGTCTGACAGGTAGTAACACTGAAGCTTTCTTT. It encodes CASSRLTGSNTEAFF. The chain is built from TRBV4-1 and TRBJ1-1; D might be TRBD1 (6 bases). With 4 bases removed from V and 2 bases from J, the gap between germline ends came to 14 bases. This CDR3 has 15 amino acids. The germline gives CDR1 MGHRA, CDR2 YSYEKL.

The CDR3 bases are TGCGCCAGCAGCTCACAGGGTCCAGATACGCAGTATTTT. Encoded protein: CASSSQGPDTQYF. This chain uses TRBV5-1 with TRBJ2-3; D perhaps matches TRBD1 (6 bases). Trimming took 3 bases from V and 4 from J, leaving 9 bases between them. The CDR3 is 13 residues long. Germline CDR1 and CDR2: SGHRS and YFSETQ.

This chain joins TRBV27 and TRBJ1-2; D might be TRBD1 (5 bases). The CDR3 has 16 amino acids. V was shortened by 3 bases and J by 0 bases, with 14 bases between the two germline ends. CDR1 is MNHEY, CDR2 SMNVEV, per germline (reference sequence). CDR3 bases: TGTGCCAGCAGTTTCTATCCAGGGTTGCCTAACTATGGCTACACCTTC. Amino acid sequence: CASSFYPGLPNYGYTF.